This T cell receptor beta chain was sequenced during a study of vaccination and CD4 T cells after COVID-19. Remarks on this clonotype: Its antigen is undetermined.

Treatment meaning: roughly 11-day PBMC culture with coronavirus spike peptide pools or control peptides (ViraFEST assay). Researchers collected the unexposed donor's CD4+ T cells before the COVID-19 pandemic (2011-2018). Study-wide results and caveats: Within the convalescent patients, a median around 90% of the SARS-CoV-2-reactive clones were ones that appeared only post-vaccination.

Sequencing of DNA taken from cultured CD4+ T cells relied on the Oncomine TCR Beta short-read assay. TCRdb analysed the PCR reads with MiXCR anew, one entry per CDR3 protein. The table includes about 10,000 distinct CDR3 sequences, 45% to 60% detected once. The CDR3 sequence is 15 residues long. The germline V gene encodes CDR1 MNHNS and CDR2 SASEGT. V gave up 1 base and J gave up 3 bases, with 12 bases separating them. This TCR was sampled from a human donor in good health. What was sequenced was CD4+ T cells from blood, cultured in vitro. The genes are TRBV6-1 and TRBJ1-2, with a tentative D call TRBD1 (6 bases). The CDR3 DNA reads TGTGCCAGCAGTGAAGGGGGGGGGCCCGACTATGGCTACACCTTC. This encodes CASSEGGGPDYGYTF.